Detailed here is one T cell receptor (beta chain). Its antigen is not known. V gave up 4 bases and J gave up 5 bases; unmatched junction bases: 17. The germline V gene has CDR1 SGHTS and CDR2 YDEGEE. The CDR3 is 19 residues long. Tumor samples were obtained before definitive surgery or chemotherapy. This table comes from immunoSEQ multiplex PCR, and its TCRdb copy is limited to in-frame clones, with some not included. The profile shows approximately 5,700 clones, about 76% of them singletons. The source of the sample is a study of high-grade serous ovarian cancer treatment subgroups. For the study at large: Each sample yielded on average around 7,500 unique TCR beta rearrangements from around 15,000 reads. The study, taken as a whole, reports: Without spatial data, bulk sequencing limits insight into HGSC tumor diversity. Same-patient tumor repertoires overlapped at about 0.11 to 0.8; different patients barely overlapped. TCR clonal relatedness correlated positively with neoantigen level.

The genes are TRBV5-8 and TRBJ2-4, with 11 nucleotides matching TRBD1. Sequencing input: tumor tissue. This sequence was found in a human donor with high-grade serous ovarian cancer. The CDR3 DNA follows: TGTGCCAGCAGCCCGGAGGGGACAGGGGGACCTCTAGTCCAAAACATTCAGTACTTC. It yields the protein CASSPEGTGGPLVQNIQYF.